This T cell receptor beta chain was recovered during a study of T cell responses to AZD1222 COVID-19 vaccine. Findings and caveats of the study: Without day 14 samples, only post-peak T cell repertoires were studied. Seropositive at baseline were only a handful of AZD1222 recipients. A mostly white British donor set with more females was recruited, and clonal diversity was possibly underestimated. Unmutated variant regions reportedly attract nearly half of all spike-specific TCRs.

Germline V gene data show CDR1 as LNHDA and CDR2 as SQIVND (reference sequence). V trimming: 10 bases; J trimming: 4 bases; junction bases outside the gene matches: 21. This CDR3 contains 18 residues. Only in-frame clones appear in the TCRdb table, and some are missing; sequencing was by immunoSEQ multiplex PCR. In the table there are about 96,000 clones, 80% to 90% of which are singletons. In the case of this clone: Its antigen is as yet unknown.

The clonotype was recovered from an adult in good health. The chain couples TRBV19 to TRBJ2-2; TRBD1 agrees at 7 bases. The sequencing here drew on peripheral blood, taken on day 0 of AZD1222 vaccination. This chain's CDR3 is CATPVVFGGHRGTGELFF. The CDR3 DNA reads TGTGCCACCCCAGTAGTATTTGGTGGCCACAGGGGCACCGGGGAGCTGTTTTTT.